This T cell receptor beta chain was identified in a study of blood T cell repertoires in COVID-19. Across the study: There were acute and convalescent COVID-19 samples, and they came from the United States, Italy and Spain. In each case, the material was cDNA or gDNA derived from T cells, B-cell-depleted T cells, or PBMCs.

V lost 3 bases, J lost 3 bases, and 1 base stayed unmatched. The CDR3 runs to 14 residues. The germline V gene has CDR1 KGHSH and CDR2 LQKENI. Authors' processing steps: How many nucleated cells were present was estimated from reference gene primer amplification. Sequenced by immunoSEQ multiplex PCR; TCRdb stores in-frame clones only, minus some. V and J calls and clone size follow that table, whereas D and trimming were derived from the DNA. The sample includes more than 85,000 clones, roughly 88% seen only once; the top ten take approximately 25%. The clonotype was recovered from a man aged 55 to 70 with acute or convalescent COVID-19. The source material was peripheral blood. V usage is TRBV18 and J usage is TRBJ2-2; TRBD1 matches at 7 bases. As DNA, the CDR3 is TGTGCCAGCTCACCGGGACAGTACACCGGGGAGCTGTTTTTT. Its protein product is CASSPGQYTGELFF.